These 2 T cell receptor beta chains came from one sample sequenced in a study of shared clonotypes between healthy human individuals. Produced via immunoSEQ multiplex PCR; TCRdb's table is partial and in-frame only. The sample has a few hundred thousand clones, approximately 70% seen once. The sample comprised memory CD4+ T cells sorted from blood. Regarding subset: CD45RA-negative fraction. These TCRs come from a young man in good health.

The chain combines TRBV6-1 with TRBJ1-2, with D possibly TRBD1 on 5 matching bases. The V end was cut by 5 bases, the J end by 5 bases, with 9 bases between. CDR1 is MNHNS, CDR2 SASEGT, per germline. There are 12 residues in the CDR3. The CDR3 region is CASSYGTYGYTF. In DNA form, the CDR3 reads TGTGCCAGCAGTTATGGGACTTATGGCTACACCTTC.

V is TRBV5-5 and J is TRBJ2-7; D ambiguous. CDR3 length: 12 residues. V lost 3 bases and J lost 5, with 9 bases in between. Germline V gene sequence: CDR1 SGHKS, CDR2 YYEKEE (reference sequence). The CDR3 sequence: CASSSTLHEQYF. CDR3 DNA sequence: TGTGCCAGCAGCTCGACACTCCACGAGCAGTACTTC.